These 5 T cell receptor beta chains came from one sample sequenced in a study of T-cell memory formation after mild COVID-19. Using its own MiXCR run on the 5' RACE reads, TCRdb lists one record per CDR3 protein. The data show some 320,000 distinct CDR3 sequences, with approximately 16% seen just once and around 24% held by the top ten. Sequencing was performed on PBMCs or a T cell subset sorted from them (not recorded which). These TCRs come from a young man who had mild COVID-19 (a few samples of this study predate the infection). Cell type and time point are not known.

V gene TRBV6-1 combines with J gene TRBJ1-2; a possible D gene is TRBD1 (6 bases). The length of the CDR3 is 15 residues. Looked up from germline, CDR1 is MNHNS and CDR2 is SASEGT. V lost 6 bases and J 2 bases, leaving 16 bases between the germline ends. CDR3 nucleotides: TGTGCCAGCAGCCTAAGGGGGGGATTCAACTATGGCTACACCTTC. Translating gives CASSLRGGFNYGYTF.

This clonotype has a handful of counts. This chain joins TRBV3-1 and TRBJ2-1; 9 bases are shared with TRBD1. The CDR3 totals 16 residues. The V and J ends lost 3 bases and 6 bases, in that order; junction bases with no gene match: 9. Germline values: CDR1 LGHDT, CDR2 YNNKEL (reference sequence). CDR3 region: CASSQARDRVANEQFF. The CDR3 DNA is TGTGCCAGCAGCCAGGCCCGGGACAGGGTGGCCAATGAGCAGTTCTTC.

V and J are TRBV19 and TRBJ1-4, with D maybe TRBD1 (5 bases). Germline V gives CDR1 LNHDA, CDR2 SQIVND (reference sequence). Deletions cut 9 bases from V and 7 bases from J, with 15 bases between. This CDR3 region has 13 residues. DNA of the CDR3: TGTGCCAGCACATCAGGGTTTTTTGAAAAACTGTTTTTT. Translating it yields CASTSGFFEKLFF.

This clonotype has more than one count but fewer than ten. The chain has TRBV5-1 and TRBJ2-1; a possible D gene is TRBD1 (5 bases). The germline CDR1 and CDR2 sequences are SGHRS and YFSETQ. CDR3 length equals 15 residues. Trimming took 0 bases from V and 7 from J, leaving 14 bases between them. The CDR3 coding sequence is TGCGCCAGCAGCTTGGCCCTTACAGGTGGGAATGAGCAGTTCTTC. Translated, it gives CASSLALTGGNEQFF.

Remarks on this clonotype: The junction shows a germline mismatch at one end, possibly a read error. This sequence joins TRBV7-7 and TRBJ2-5; D not resolved. CDR3 length: 14 residues. Germline loops: CDR1 SSHAT, CDR2 FNYEAQ (reference sequence). The CDR3 sequence: CASSLRSGRETQYF. The DNA for the CDR3 is TGTGCTAGCAGCTTAAGGTCCGGTCGAGAGACCCAGTACTTC.